The clone carrying this T cell receptor beta chain was picked up many times. The antigen is unknown. This CDR3 spans 12 amino acids. Germline V lookup: CDR1 LNHDA, CDR2 SQIVND (reference sequence). V lost 5 bases to trimming and J lost 3 bases, with 6 bases between them. The sample is drawn from a study of early T cells in non-severe SARS-CoV-2 infection. Study details: Sequenced bulk RNA came from whole blood that was unsorted, and chains were unpaired. Study-level results: VDJdb matching favored anti-spike CD8 responses, missing private and CD4 specificities.

Each cDNA molecule carried a unique molecular identifier. TCRdb redid the calling of the 5' RACE reads with MiXCR, one entry per CDR3 protein. The sample records about 39,000 distinct CDR3 sequences, 5.5% to 7% being singletons. This chain joins TRBV19 and TRBJ2-3; D is unclear. This sequence was found in an adult who was a healthcare worker with PCR-confirmed SARS-CoV-2 infection or an uninfected control (not recorded which). The sample was whole blood, taken at baseline. The CDR3 nucleotides read TGTGCCAGTAGTCCAGGTACAGATACGCAGTATTTT. Its protein is CASSPGTDTQYF. The whole variable domain, remainder taken from reference TRBV19 and TRBJ2-3, is DGGITQSPKYLFRKEGQNVTLSCEQNLNHDAMYWYRQDPGQGLRLIYYSQIVNDFQKGDIAEGYSVSREKKESFPLTVTSAQKNPTAFYLCASSPGTDTQYFGPGTRLTVL.